Below, 10 T cell receptor beta chains from the same sample are listed, as sequenced in a study of CD8+ T cells in alopecia areata. Extracted RNA was reverse transcribed into cDNA, the sequencing template. Sequencing was performed with immunoSEQ multiplex PCR; in TCRdb, only in-frame clones are kept and a portion is missing. Of tens of thousands of clones listed, around 50% are singletons. Sorting of CD4+ cells into CD25+CD127- cells was carried out for a few patients. Material: CD4+ Tregs sorted from blood. The receptors derive from a human donor with alopecia areata.

This clone was counted a few times. The V gene is TRBV29-1, the J gene TRBJ1-2, with 7 bases identical to TRBD1. The CDR3 spans 17 residues. Trimming took 7 bases from V and 2 from J; bases not matched to a gene: 19. Germline CDR1 and CDR2: SQVTM and ANQGSEA. This chain's CDR3 is CSARPGGDLLTNYGYTF. CDR3 coding DNA: TGCAGCGCTCGCCCAGGGGGGGACCTTTTAACCAACTATGGCTACACCTTC.

This clone showed up just a few times. The V and J genes are TRBV7-6 and TRBJ2-5; 15 positions match TRBD2. The CDR3 is 18 residues long. The junction had 13 bases not matched to a gene; V was cut back by 7 bases and J by 4 bases. Germline V lookup: CDR1 SGHVS, CDR2 FNYEAQ. The DNA of the CDR3 is TGTGCCAGCACCGTGATGGGACTAGCGGGGGGCGGTCCAGAGACCCAGTACTTC. Encoded protein: CASTVMGLAGGGPETQYF.

This rearrangement joins TRBV5-6 to TRBJ2-7; D may be TRBD2 (6 bases). The CDR3 sequence is 16 residues long. Trimming pared 4 bases from V and 3 bases from J, leaving 20 bases between. Germline loops: CDR1 SGHDT, CDR2 YYEEEE. The CDR3 loop is CASSRPVWGEIYEQYF. The CDR3 DNA is TGTGCCAGCAGCAGGCCGGTATGGGGGGAGATCTACGAGCAGTACTTC.

The rearrangement uses TRBV28 and TRBJ1-5; 9 bases line up with TRBD1. The junction had 16 bases not matched to a gene; V was cut back by 6 bases and J by 4 bases. There are 18 residues in the CDR3. Germline values: CDR1 MDHEN, CDR2 SYDVKM. In DNA form, the CDR3 reads TGTGCCAGCAGCCGGCCGGACAGGGGAAAATGGAGGAATCAGCCCCAGCATTTT. This codes for CASSRPDRGKWRNQPQHF.

V usage is TRBV7-2 and J usage is TRBJ1-5, with a tentative D call TRBD1 (6 bases). The CDR3 has 14 residues. From germline, CDR1 is SGHTA and CDR2 FQGNSA. Trimming left V 4 bases short and J 2 bases short, with 9 bases between. The CDR3 nucleotides are TGTGCCAGCAGCTCAGGGGCCGGCAATCAGCCCCAGCATTTT. It yields the protein CASSSGAGNQPQHF.

Only a few counts were recorded for this clone. The chain uses TRBV15 and TRBJ2-1; 9 nucleotides agree with TRBD2. The V gene end was trimmed by 3 bases and the J gene end by 0 bases; junction bases not matched to a gene: 12. Per the germline V gene, CDR1 is LNHNV and CDR2 is YYDKDF (reference sequence). CDR3 length equals 19 residues. CDR3 region: CATSSGGRGKNFSYNEQFF. CDR3 nucleotide sequence: TGTGCCACCAGCAGCGGCGGGAGGGGAAAAAATTTCTCCTACAATGAGCAGTTCTTC.

The V call is TRBV7-8, the J call TRBJ1-1, with a weak D call TRBD1 (6 bases). CDR3 length equals 14 residues. V gave up 4 bases and J gave up 4 bases, with 13 bases separating them. The V gene's germline CDR1 is SGHVS and CDR2 FQNEAQ. CDR3 DNA sequence: TGTGCCAGCAGCTCGGGGGCCCGGGTCACTGAAGCTTTCTTT. Encoded protein: CASSSGARVTEAFF.

The chain carries TRBV7-2 and TRBJ2-2, with D unclear. Trimming stripped 5 bases from V and 2 bases from J, with 12 bases between. Germline CDR1 and CDR2: SGHTA and FQGNSA. The CDR3 contains 15 residues. CDR3 in DNA: TGTGCCAGCAGCGGACCCCAGCCAAACACCGGGGAGCTGTTTTTT. Translation gives CASSGPQPNTGELFF.

This clone has only a few counts. The gene calls are TRBV7-9 and TRBJ1-1; unclear D gene. V was shortened by 4 bases and J by 1 base, with 22 bases between the two germline ends. CDR1 and CDR2 (germline): SEHNR, FQNEAQ (reference sequence). This CDR3 has 18 residues. In nucleotides, the CDR3 is TGTGCCAGCAGCTCCGAAAAGTCGCAGTTCTCAACGAACACTGAAGCTTTCTTT. Translated: CASSSEKSQFSTNTEAFF.

The V gene is TRBV19, the J gene TRBJ2-7; D remains ambiguous. Germline V gives CDR1 LNHDA, CDR2 SQIVND (reference sequence). The V gene lost 0 bases and the J gene lost 7 bases, with 16 bases spanning the gap. The CDR3 loop spans 15 amino acids. CDR3 protein: CASSIELRTYREQYF. In DNA, the CDR3 is TGTGCCAGTAGTATAGAGCTCAGGACCTACCGGGAGCAGTACTTC.